Described below is a single TCR beta chain sequence and its context. It has no known antigen specificity. No much larger clone is present one base from it, and per-base qualities are unavailable. Another Seattle source contributed samples from volunteer blood donors who had recovered from COVID-19. The collaborating institutions used their own protocols to collect whole blood in K2EDTA tubes. For TCRbeta analysis, collaborators shipped samples as frozen whole blood, isolated PBMCs, or DNA extracted from either of those sample types. The immunoSEQ Assay, a bias-controlled multiplex PCR, was used to amplify TCRbeta CDR3 regions from genomic DNA. The original pipeline was this. Nucleated cell counts per sample were estimated from amplification of reference gene primers within the assay. Sequence reads were collapsed and filtered to measure the absolute abundance of every unique TCRbeta CDR3 rearrangement. Productive Simpson clonality was computed per sample as the square root of Simpson's diversity index over productive rearrangements. As stored in TCRdb, this immuneACCESS dataset retains in-frame rearrangements with V and J assigned. A fraction of the clones does not appear; measured against another copy, unresolved V genes explain less than half of the discrepancy, and the remainder lacks a known reason. V and J calls and clone size are given by that table; D and trimming were obtained from the DNA. For this sample there are about 220,000 clones; 85% appear just once. 2.9% of the sample lies in the top ten.

The sample comes from a study of blood T cell repertoires in COVID-19 (TCRdb year 2020). Study-level background: Collaborator samples came from the United States, Italy and Spain and covered acute and convalescent phases of COVID-19. The prospective study material was composed of cDNA or gDNA derived from T cells, B-cell-depleted T cells, or PBMCs. Subjects who had been exposed to COVID-19, were actively infected with it, or had recovered from it provided the deeply sampled blood TCRbeta repertoires that made up the dataset. A freely available public database, intended as a resource for researchers studying the immune response to SARS-CoV-2, is where the repertoires were released. The samples were drawn from the first 160 participants of the ongoing ImmuneRACE study and from 950 to 1,500 subjects provided by 6 global collaborators. A de-identified subject ID, COVID-19 status, age in years and sex were almost always included in the sample metadata. Where HLA class I and class II types were available, the types were taken from metadata supplied by the sample provider, not from assay-based typing.

What the research found in general, with its limitations: The quantity of clinical and demographic metadata differed by source and by participant and was supplied without curation.

The sequenced sample consisted of peripheral blood. The receptor's source is a man aged 50 to 59 who had recovered from COVID-19.

This receptor carries the CDR3 CAWATGGFNEQYF. The DNA reads as follows: TGTGCCTGGGCAACAGGGGGCTTCAACGAGCAGTACTTC. The V and J segments used are TRBV30 and TRBJ2-7, with TRBD1 matching 9 junction bases. The CDR3 starts with the cysteine, ends with the phenylalanine, and has 13 residues. The read is trimmed to its CDR3 DNA, 39 bases read in frame from base 1. Based on the germline V gene (reference sequence), the CDR1 and CDR2 sequences are GTSNPN and SVGIG. The V end gives up 5 bases and the J end 5 bases, leaving 7 bases in the junction not matched to a gene.